The 27 T cell receptor beta chains presented below share a single source sample, sequenced in a study of T-cell memory formation after mild COVID-19. TCRdb re-derived calls from the 5' RACE reads in MiXCR, one entry per CDR3 protein. The repertoire has 300,000 to 400,000 distinct CDR3 sequences, 15% of them found once; the top ten carry approximately 20%. The sequenced sample consisted of PBMCs or a T cell subset sorted from them (not recorded which). The receptor source for this set is a man aged 18 to 29 who had mild COVID-19 (a few samples of this study predate the infection). Cell type and time point are not known.

This clonotype has at least ten counts. DNA for the CDR3: TGTGCCAGCAGTGAATGGTTTTCTTCCTACGAGCAGTACTTC. It translates to CASSEWFSSYEQYF. The V call is TRBV2, the J call TRBJ2-7, with D unclear. Germline CDR1 SNHLY, CDR2 FYNNEI. The CDR3 totals 14 residues. With 2 bases removed from V and 1 base from J, the gap between germline ends came to 9 bases.

This clonotype appeared a few times. CDR3: CASSPGGDPYEQYV. The CDR3 nucleotides read TGTGCCAGCTCACCGGGGGGGGATCCCTACGAGCAGTACGTC. J is TRBJ2-7 and V is TRBV18; 7 nucleotides align to TRBD2. Per germline, CDR1 KGHSH and CDR2 LQKENI. Losses at the gene ends were 3 bases for V and 2 bases for J; bases not matched to a gene: 4. CDR3 length equals 14 residues.

This clonotype was counted between two and nine times. The gene calls are TRBV5-1 and TRBJ1-1, with D perhaps TRBD1 (5 bases). The germline CDR1 and CDR2 sequences are SGHRS and YFSETQ. CDR3 length: 14 residues. The germline V and J ends were trimmed by 4 bases and 3 bases, with 13 bases remaining between them. The CDR3 DNA sequence: TGCGCCAGCAGCCAAACATGGGGGGACACTGAAGCTTTCTTT. Translation: CASSQTWGDTEAFF.

This clonotype came up a few times. The V and J genes are TRBV5-1 and TRBJ1-2; TRBD1 is a possible D gene (5 bases). The CDR3 consists of 15 residues. V lost 3 bases to trimming and J lost 0 bases, with 12 bases between them. Germline assignment: CDR1 SGHRS and CDR2 YFSETQ. The DNA of the CDR3 is TGCGCCAGCAGCTCTTCAGGGAAAGCTAACTATGGCTACACCTTC. The encoded protein is CASSSSGKANYGYTF.

CDR3 nucleotide sequence: TGCAGCGTACAAAAACACCCCCAGGTGGCACGCACCGGGGAGCTGTTTTTT. It encodes CSVQKHPQVARTGELFF. J is TRBJ2-2 and V is TRBV29-1; D is undetermined. V dropped 6 bases and J dropped 4 bases, with 24 bases sitting between them. The length of the CDR3 is 17 residues. Per germline, CDR1 SQVTM and CDR2 ANQGSEA.

The chain combines TRBV12-3 or TRBV12-4 with TRBJ2-3, with 13 bases matching TRBD2. V lost 5 bases and J lost 6; bases outside the gene matches: 14. CDR3 length equals 18 residues. The CDR3 loop is CASSPAWGLAGQRDTQYF. The CDR3 DNA is TGTGCCAGCAGTCCGGCCTGGGGACTAGCGGGGCAGAGGGATACGCAGTATTTT.

This clonotype was counted a few times. V usage is TRBV6-6 and J usage is TRBJ2-7; 10 bases are shared with TRBD1. The CDR3 is made up of 14 amino acids. Germline V gene sequence: CDR1 MNHNY, CDR2 SVGAGI (reference sequence). After removal of 5 bases from V and 5 bases from J, the junction contained 6 bases not matched to a gene. CDR3 bases: TGTGCCAGCAGTCTCAGGACAGGGGGTAACGAGCAGTACGTC. It encodes CASSLRTGGNEQYV.

The CDR3 DNA reads TGCAGCGTGGCGGACGGACGAAATGAAAAACTGTTTTTT. Its translation: CSVADGRNEKLFF. The genes are TRBV29-1 and TRBJ1-4; no reliable D call. Germline loops: CDR1 SQVTM, CDR2 ANQGSEA. The CDR3 spans 13 residues. With 6 bases removed from V and 5 bases from J, the gap between germline ends came to 13 bases.

The chain recombines TRBV20-1 with TRBJ2-7, with a weak D call TRBD2 (5 bases). The V gene lost 2 bases and the J gene lost 2 bases, with 7 bases spanning the gap. The CDR3 runs to 12 residues. Germline V lookup: CDR1 DFQATT, CDR2 SNEGSKA (reference sequence). The CDR3 here is CSARLATYEQYF. The DNA of the CDR3 is TGCAGTGCTAGACTAGCAACCTACGAGCAGTACTTC.

This chain connects TRBV6-2 or TRBV6-3 to TRBJ1-1; D unresolved. V was pared by 0 bases and J by 1 base, with 9 bases between. There are 15 residues in the CDR3. CDR1 is MNHEY, CDR2 SVGEGT, per germline. The CDR3 DNA reads TGTGCCAGCAGTTACTCGCCAGGAGAGAACACTGAAGCTTTCTTT. Translating it yields CASSYSPGENTEAFF.

The gene calls are TRBV10-3 and TRBJ2-7; 7 bases line up with TRBD1. The germline gives CDR1 ENHRY, CDR2 SYGVKD. Trimming cost V 5 bases and J 0 bases; bases outside gene matches: 7. The CDR3 runs 15 residues. In DNA, the CDR3 is TGTGCCATCAGTAAGGGGACAGTTAGCTCCTACGAGCAGTACTTC. This encodes CAISKGTVSSYEQYF.

This clonotype has more than one count but fewer than ten. The chain has TRBV15 and TRBJ2-7, with 8 bases fitting TRBD2. Germline CDR1 and CDR2: LNHNV and YYDKDF (reference sequence). The CDR3 is 19 amino acids. V gave up 0 bases and J gave up 4 bases; unmatched junction bases: 17. This chain's CDR3 is CATSRDSPYGLAATYEQYV. CDR3 bases: TGTGCCACCAGCAGAGATTCCCCATACGGACTAGCTGCTACGTACGAGCAGTACGTC.

The chain links TRBV9 to TRBJ2-5, with 7 positions matching TRBD2. The CDR3 loop spans 16 amino acids. Germline V lookup: CDR1 SGDLS, CDR2 YYNGEE. After removal of 4 bases from V and 5 bases from J, the junction contained 14 bases not matched to a gene. The chain's CDR3 is CASSPHWGGPIETQYF. CDR3 in DNA: TGTGCCAGCAGCCCCCATTGGGGAGGGCCTATCGAGACCCAGTACTTC. The variable domain in full, with the rest retrieved from reference TRBV9 and TRBJ2-5, is DSGVTQTPKHLITATGQRVTLRCSPRSGDLSVYWYQQSLDQGLQFLIQYYNGEERAKGNILERFSAQQFPDLHSELNLSSLELGDSALYFCASSPHWGGPIETQYFGPGTRLLVL.

This chain uses TRBV7-2 with TRBJ2-3; a weak D match, TRBD2 (7 bases). Germline CDR1 SGHTA, CDR2 FQGNSA. CDR3 length equals 15 residues. V was cut by 7 bases and J by 1 base, with 15 bases left in between. CDR3 bases: TGTGCCAGCAAGGAGGGGGGGGAGCGCACAGATACGCAGTATTTT. This sequence encodes CASKEGGERTDTQYF.

The chain joins TRBV15 to TRBJ2-3, with a tentative D call TRBD2 (5 bases). Per the germline V gene, CDR1 is LNHNV and CDR2 is YYDKDF (reference sequence). The CDR3 has 15 residues. V lost 1 base, J lost 2 bases, and 10 bases lay in between. CDR3 nucleotide sequence: TGTGCCACCAGCAGAGGCGGGCACACCACAGATACGCAGTATTTT. Protein: CATSRGGHTTDTQYF.

The chain recombines TRBV4-2 with TRBJ2-5; TRBD2 matches 8 bases. The CDR3 extends over 17 amino acids. Germline assignment: CDR1 LGHNA and CDR2 YNFKEQ. V trimming: 0 bases; J trimming: 3 bases; junction bases outside the gene matches: 9. The CDR3, as DNA: TGTGCCAGCAGCCAAGAGGCTGGCGGGGGGCTAAAAGAGACCCAGTACTTC. It yields the protein CASSQEAGGGLKETQYF.

The gene calls are TRBV6-1 and TRBJ2-3, with a weak D call TRBD2 (5 bases). The CDR3 is 15 amino acids. Trimming removed 4 bases at V and 4 bases at J, with 15 bases between. Germline CDR1 MNHNS, CDR2 SASEGT. Written as DNA, the CDR3 is TGTGCCAGCAGTGTACAAGGAGGTAGTTCAGATACGCAGTATTTT. Protein: CASSVQGGSSDTQYF.

The chain links TRBV7-2 to TRBJ1-2; TRBD1 agrees at 7 bases. Germline V gene data show CDR1 as SGHTA and CDR2 as FQGNSA. The length of the CDR3 is 14 residues. Losses at the gene ends were 4 bases for V and 5 bases for J; bases not matched to a gene: 7. DNA for the CDR3: TGTGCCAGCAGCTCCACGACAGGGAGATATGGCTACACCTTC. Its translation: CASSSTTGRYGYTF.

This chain joins TRBV7-9 and TRBJ1-5; D gene uncertain. With 5 bases removed from V and 7 bases from J, the gap between germline ends came to 12 bases. This CDR3 spans 13 amino acids. From germline, CDR1 is SEHNR and CDR2 FQNEAQ (reference sequence). Here the CDR3 reads CASSESTGQPQHF. The DNA of the CDR3 is TGTGCCAGCAGCGAATCAACGGGGCAGCCCCAGCATTTT.

The table lists this clonotype with a few counts. The rearrangement uses TRBV7-8 and TRBJ2-2; the D is unclear. V lost 1 base and J lost 14, with 8 bases in between. Germline V gene lookup returns CDR1 SGHVS and CDR2 FQNEAQ. The CDR3 loop spans 11 amino acids. The CDR3 coding sequence is TGTGCCAGCAGCTTAGATGGGATCCTGTTTTTT. Translation: CASSLDGILFF.

In this sample, this clonotype turned up many times. This chain uses TRBV20-1 with TRBJ1-1; D gene ambiguous. This CDR3 spans 14 amino acids. CDR1 and CDR2 (germline): DFQATT, SNEGSKA (reference sequence). Trimming shortened V by 7 bases and J by 1 base, and 16 bases separated the two germline ends. The CDR3 sequence is CSVLSAGTNTEAFF. In DNA form, the CDR3 reads TGCAGTGTCCTAAGTGCGGGTACGAACACTGAAGCTTTCTTT.

The genes are TRBV9 and TRBJ2-5; TRBD1 matches at 9 bases. The CDR3 extends over 14 amino acids. Germline-derived CDR1 and CDR2 are SGDLS and YYNGEE. With 4 bases clipped from V and 1 base from J, the junction kept 2 bases outside the gene matches. The CDR3 nucleotides are TGTGCCAGCAGCCCGACAGGGGGCCAAGAGACCCAGTACTTC. Translating it yields CASSPTGGQETQYF. Full variable domain (outside the CDR3, taken from reference TRBV9 and TRBJ2-5): DSGVTQTPKHLITATGQRVTLRCSPRSGDLSVYWYQQSLDQGLQFLIQYYNGEERAKGNILERFSAQQFPDLHSELNLSSLELGDSALYFCASSPTGGQETQYFGPGTRLLVL.

This chain uses TRBV19 with TRBJ2-7, with D perhaps given as TRBD1 or TRBD2 (5 bases each). Germline CDR1 reads LNHDA; CDR2 reads SQIVND (reference sequence). This CDR3 has 11 amino acids. The CDR3 protein is CVGTESYEQYF. In nucleotides, the CDR3 is TGTGTTGGGACCGAGTCCTACGAGCAGTACTTC. Together with reference TRBV19 and TRBJ2-7, the CDR3 gives the full variable domain: DGGITQSPKYLFRKEGQNVTLSCEQNLNHDAMYWYRQDPGQGLRLIYYSQIVNDFQKGDIAEGYSVSREKKESFPLTVTSAQKNPTAFYLCVGTESYEQYFGPGTRLTVT.

J is TRBJ2-7 and V is TRBV6-1, with TRBD2 identical over 9 bases. The CDR3 is made up of 19 amino acids. The V gene's germline CDR1 is MNHNS and CDR2 SASEGT. J gave up 0 bases and V 6 bases, and 18 bases lay outside the gene matches. The CDR3 here is CASRGPRRGLRGGSYEQYV. For the CDR3, the DNA is TGTGCCAGCAGGGGCCCGAGAAGGGGATTGCGGGGGGGCTCCTACGAGCAGTACGTC.

At least ten counts were recorded for this clonotype. The chain joins TRBV7-3 to TRBJ2-5, with 7 bases identical to TRBD2. The length of the CDR3 is 13 residues. V was clipped by 1 base and J by 5 bases; unmatched bases: 1. Germline V lookup: CDR1 SGHTA, CDR2 FQGTGA. The CDR3: CASSLREGETQYF. In DNA form, the CDR3 reads TGTGCCAGCAGCTTAAGGGAGGGGGAGACCCAGTACTTC.

This rearrangement joins TRBV20-1 to TRBJ2-1, with D maybe TRBD1 (6 bases). V was trimmed by 3 bases and J by 5 bases, leaving 14 bases between them. The germline gives CDR1 DFQATT, CDR2 SNEGSKA (reference sequence). This CDR3 comprises 14 residues. CDR3 sequence: CSASSGQRNNEQFF. CDR3 sequence (DNA): TGCAGTGCTAGTTCAGGACAGAGGAACAATGAGCAGTTCTTC.

V and J are TRBV29-1 and TRBJ2-3; 7 bases align to TRBD2. This CDR3 has 13 residues. The junction had 8 bases not matched to a gene; V was cut back by 6 bases and J by 5 bases. Germline V gives CDR1 SQVTM, CDR2 ANQGSEA. The CDR3 sequence is CSVAGGFQDTQYF. The CDR3, as DNA: TGCAGCGTGGCCGGGGGGTTCCAAGATACGCAGTATTTT.